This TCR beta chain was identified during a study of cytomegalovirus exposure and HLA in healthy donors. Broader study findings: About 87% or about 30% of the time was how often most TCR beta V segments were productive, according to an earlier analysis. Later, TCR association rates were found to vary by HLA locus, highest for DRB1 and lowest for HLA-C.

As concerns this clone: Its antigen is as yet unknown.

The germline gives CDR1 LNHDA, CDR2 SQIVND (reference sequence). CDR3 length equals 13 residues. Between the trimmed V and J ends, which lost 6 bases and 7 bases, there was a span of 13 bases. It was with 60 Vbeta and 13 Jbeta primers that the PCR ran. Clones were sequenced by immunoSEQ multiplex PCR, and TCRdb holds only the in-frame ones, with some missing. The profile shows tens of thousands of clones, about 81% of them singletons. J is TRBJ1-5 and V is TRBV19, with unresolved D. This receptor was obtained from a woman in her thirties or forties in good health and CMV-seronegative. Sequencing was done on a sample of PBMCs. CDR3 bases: TGTGCCAGTAGAACCAGTAATTCCCAGCCCCAGCATTTT. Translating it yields CASRTSNSQPQHF.